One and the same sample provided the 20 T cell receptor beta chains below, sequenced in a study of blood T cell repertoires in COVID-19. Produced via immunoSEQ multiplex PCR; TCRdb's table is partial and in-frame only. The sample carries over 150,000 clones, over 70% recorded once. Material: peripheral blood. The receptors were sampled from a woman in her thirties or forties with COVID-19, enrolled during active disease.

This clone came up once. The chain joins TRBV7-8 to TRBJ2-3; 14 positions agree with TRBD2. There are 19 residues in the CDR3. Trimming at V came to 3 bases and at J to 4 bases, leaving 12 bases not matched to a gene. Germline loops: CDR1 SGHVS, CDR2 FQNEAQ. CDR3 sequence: CASSFPRLAGGEGSDTQYF. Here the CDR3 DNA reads TGTGCCAGCAGCTTTCCCAGACTAGCGGGAGGGGAGGGGTCAGATACGCAGTATTTT. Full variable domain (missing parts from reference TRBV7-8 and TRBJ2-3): GAGVSQSPRYKVAKRGQDVALRCDPISGHVSLFWYQQALGQGPEFLTYFQNEAQLDKSGLPSDRFFAERPEGSVSTLKIQRTQQEDSAVYLCASSFPRLAGGEGSDTQYFGPGTRLTVL.

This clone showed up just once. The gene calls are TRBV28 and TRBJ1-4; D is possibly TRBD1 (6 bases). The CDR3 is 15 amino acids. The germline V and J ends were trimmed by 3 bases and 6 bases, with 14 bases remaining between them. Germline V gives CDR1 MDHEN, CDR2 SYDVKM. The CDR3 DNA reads TGTGCCAGCAGTTTTTTCGGGACATCGGATGAAAAACTGTTTTTT. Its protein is CASSFFGTSDEKLFF.

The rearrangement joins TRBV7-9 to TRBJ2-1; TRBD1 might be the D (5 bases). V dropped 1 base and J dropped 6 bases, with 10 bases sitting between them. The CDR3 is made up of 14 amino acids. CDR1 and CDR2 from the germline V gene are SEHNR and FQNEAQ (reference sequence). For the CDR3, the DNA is TGTGCCAGCAGCTTAGAGACAGCGACCAATGAGCAGTTCTTC. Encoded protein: CASSLETATNEQFF.

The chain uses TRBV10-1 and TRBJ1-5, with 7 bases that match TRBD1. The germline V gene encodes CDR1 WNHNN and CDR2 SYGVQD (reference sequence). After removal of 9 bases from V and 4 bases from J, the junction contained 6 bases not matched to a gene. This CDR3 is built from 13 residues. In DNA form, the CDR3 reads TGCGCCAGTGCCCTACAGGGGAATCAGCCCCAGCATTTT. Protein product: CASALQGNQPQHF.

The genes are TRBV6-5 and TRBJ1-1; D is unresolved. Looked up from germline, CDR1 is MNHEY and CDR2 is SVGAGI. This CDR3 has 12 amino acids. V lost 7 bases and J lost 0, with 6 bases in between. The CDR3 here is CASKRLNTEAFF. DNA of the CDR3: TGTGCCAGCAAGAGGCTGAACACTGAAGCTTTCTTT.

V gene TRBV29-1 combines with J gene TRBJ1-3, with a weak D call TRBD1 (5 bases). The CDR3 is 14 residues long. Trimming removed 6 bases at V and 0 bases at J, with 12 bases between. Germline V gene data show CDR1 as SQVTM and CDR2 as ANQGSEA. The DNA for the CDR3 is TGCAGCGTCTCGCAGGGCTTCTCTGGAAACACCATATATTTT. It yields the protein CSVSQGFSGNTIYF.

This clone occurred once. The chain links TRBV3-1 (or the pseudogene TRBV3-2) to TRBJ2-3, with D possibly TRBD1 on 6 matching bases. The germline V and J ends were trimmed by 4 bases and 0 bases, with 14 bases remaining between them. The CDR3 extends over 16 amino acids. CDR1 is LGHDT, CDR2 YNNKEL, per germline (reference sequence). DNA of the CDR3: TGTGCCAGCAGCCTTATAGGGGGACCCAGCACAGATACGCAGTATTTT. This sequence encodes CASSLIGGPSTDTQYF.

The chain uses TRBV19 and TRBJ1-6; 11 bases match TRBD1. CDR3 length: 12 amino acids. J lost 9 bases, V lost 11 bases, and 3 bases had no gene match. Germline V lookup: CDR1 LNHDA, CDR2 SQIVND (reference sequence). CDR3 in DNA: TGTGCCGGGACAGGGGGGGTTTCACCCCTCCACTTT. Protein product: CAGTGGVSPLHF.

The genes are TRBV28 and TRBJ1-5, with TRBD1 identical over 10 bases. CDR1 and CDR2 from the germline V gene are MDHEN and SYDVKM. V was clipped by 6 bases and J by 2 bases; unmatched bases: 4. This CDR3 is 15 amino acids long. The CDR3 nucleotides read TGTGCCAGCAGCATTGGGACAGGGGGCAATCAGCCCCAGCATTTT. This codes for CASSIGTGGNQPQHF.

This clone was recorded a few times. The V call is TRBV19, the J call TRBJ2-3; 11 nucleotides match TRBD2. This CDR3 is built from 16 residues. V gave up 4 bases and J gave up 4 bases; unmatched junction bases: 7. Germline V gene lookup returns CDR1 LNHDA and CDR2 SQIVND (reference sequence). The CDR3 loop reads CASSTKLAGAPDTQYF. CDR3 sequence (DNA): TGTGCCAGTAGTACCAAACTAGCGGGAGCACCAGATACGCAGTATTTT. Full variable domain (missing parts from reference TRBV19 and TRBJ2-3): DGGITQSPKYLFRKEGQNVTLSCEQNLNHDAMYWYRQDPGQGLRLIYYSQIVNDFQKGDIAEGYSVSREKKESFPLTVTSAQKNPTAFYLCASSTKLAGAPDTQYFGPGTRLTVL.

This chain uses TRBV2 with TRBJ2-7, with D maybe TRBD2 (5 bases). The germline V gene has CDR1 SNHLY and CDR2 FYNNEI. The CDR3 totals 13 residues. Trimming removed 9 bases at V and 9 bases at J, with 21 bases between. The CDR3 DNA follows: TGTGCCAGTTCCCCAAACCCGGGGTTCCGGCAGTACTTC. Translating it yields CASSPNPGFRQYF.

The CDR3 loop is CASSLRGSGEQFF. Written as DNA, the CDR3 is TGTGCCAGCAGCTTACGTGGGAGCGGTGAGCAGTTCTTC. The J gene is TRBJ2-1, the V gene TRBV7-3; possible D gene TRBD2, 5 bases. The germline V gene has CDR1 SGHTA and CDR2 FQGTGA. Trimming stripped 2 bases from V and 9 bases from J, with 11 bases between. This CDR3 has 13 residues.

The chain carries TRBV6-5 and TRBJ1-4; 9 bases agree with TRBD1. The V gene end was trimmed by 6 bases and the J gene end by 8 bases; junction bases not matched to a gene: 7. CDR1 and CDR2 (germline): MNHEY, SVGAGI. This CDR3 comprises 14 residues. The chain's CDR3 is CASRNRGLYEKLFF. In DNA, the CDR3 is TGTGCCAGCAGAAACAGGGGGCTGTACGAAAAACTGTTTTTT.

The CDR3: CASSQSDRDRGYTF. The CDR3, as DNA: TGTGCCAGCAGCCAATCCGACAGGGACCGTGGCTACACCTTC. The chain uses TRBV28 and TRBJ1-2; 7 bases agree with TRBD1. Germline trimming cut 6 bases from V and 7 bases from J; bases unmatched to any gene: 11. Germline CDR1 and CDR2: MDHEN and SYDVKM. This CDR3 is 14 amino acids long.

Written as DNA, the CDR3 is TGTGCCAGCAGCCAAGGGTACAGACAGGCGCAGTATTTT. The encoded protein is CASSQGYRQAQYF. The rearrangement uses TRBV14 and TRBJ2-3; possible D gene TRBD1, 6 bases. Germline CDR1 and CDR2: SGHDN and FVKESK. This CDR3 comprises 13 residues. V gave up 1 base and J gave up 10 bases, with 12 bases separating them.

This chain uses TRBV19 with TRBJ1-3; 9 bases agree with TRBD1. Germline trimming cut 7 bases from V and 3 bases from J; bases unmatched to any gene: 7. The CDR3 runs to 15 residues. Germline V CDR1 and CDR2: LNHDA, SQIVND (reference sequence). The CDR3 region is CASIRDRVNGNTIYF. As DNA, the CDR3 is TGTGCCAGTATTCGGGACAGGGTTAATGGAAACACCATATATTTT.

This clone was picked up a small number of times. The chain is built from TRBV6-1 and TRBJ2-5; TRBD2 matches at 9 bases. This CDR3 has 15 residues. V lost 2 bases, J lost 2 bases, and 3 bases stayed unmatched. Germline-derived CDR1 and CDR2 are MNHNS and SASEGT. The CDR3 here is CASSELAGNQETQYF. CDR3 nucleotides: TGTGCCAGCAGTGAACTAGCGGGGAATCAAGAGACCCAGTACTTC.

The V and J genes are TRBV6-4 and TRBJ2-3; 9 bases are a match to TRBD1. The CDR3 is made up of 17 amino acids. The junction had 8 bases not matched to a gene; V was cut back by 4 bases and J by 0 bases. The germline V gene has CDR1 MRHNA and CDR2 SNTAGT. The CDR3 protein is CASSAQGAPPSTDTQYF. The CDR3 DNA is TGTGCCAGCAGTGCACAGGGGGCTCCCCCAAGCACAGATACGCAGTATTTT.

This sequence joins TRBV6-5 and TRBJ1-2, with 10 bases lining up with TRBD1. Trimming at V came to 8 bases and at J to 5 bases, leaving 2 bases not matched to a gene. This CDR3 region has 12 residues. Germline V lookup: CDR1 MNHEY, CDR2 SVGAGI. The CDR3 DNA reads TGTGCCAGCGGGACAGGGGCATATGGCTACACCTTC. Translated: CASGTGAYGYTF.

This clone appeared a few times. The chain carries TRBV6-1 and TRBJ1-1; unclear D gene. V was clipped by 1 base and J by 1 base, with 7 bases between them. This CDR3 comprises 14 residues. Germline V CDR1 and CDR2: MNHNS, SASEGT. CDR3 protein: CASSEGQENTEAFF. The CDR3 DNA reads TGTGCCAGCAGTGAAGGTCAGGAGAACACTGAAGCTTTCTTT.